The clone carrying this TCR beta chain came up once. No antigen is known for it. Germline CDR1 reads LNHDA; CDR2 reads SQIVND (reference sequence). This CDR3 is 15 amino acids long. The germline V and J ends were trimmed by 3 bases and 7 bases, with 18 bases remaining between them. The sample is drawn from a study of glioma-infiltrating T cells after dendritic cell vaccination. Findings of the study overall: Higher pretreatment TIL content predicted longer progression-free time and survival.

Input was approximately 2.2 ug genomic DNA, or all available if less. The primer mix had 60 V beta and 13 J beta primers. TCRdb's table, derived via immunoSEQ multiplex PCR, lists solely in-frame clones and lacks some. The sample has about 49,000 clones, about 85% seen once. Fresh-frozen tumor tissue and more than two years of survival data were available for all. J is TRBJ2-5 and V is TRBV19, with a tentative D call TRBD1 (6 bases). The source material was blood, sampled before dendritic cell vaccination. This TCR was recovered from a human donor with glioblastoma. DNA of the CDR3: TGTGCCAGTAGTATCAGTGGGCGCCAAGGGGGGACCCAGTACTTC. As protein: CASSISGRQGGTQYF.